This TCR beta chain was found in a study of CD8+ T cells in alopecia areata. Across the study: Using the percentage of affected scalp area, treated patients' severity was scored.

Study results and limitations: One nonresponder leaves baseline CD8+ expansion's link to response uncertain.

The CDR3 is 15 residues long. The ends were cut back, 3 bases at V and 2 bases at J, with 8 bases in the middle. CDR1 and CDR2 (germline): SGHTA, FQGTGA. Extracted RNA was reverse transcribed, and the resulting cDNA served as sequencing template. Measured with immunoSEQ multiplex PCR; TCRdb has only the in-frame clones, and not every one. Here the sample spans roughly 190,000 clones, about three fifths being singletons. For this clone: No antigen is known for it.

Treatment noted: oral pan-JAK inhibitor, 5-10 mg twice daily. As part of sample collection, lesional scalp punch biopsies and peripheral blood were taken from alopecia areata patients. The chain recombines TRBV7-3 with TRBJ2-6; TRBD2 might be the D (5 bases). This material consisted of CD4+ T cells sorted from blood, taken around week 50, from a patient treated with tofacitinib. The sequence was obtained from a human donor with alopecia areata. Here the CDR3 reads CASSFGDAGANVLTF. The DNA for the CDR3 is TGTGCCAGCAGCTTCGGGGATGCTGGGGCCAACGTCCTGACTTTC.